Detailed here is one T cell receptor beta chain. These data come from a study of preoperative IRX-2 immunotherapy in early breast cancer. The treatment denotes: preoperative locoregional IRX-2 cytokine immunotherapy. Assay used: immunoSEQ multiplex PCR; TCRdb lists only in-frame clones, some missing. The table lists 15,000 to 25,000 clones, approximately 86% of them singletons. The trim removed 5 bases at V and 4 bases at J, leaving 18 bases unmatched. The V gene's germline CDR1 is LNHDA and CDR2 SQIVND (reference sequence). This CDR3 spans 20 amino acids. The chain carries TRBV19 and TRBJ2-5; 14 bases map to TRBD2. Material: lymph node tissue, obtained after IRX-2 immunotherapy. This TCR came from a human donor with breast cancer. This CDR3 reads CASSLAGTGWTSGGLETQYF. The DNA for the CDR3 is TGTGCCAGTAGTTTAGCCGGGACAGGGTGGACTAGCGGGGGGTTAGAGACCCAGTACTTC.